One TCR beta chain is described in this entry. Investigators divided CD4+ cells into CD45RA+ naive and CD45RA-negative memory subsets. Original methodology: Filtering was not the same, since immunoSEQ gave junction-only sequences without quality scores. Sequencing used immunoSEQ multiplex PCR; TCRdb keeps in-frame clones, though not all of them. The DNA was the basis for D and trimming; V, J and clone size are from that table. The sample holds millions of clones, roughly 92% seen once. The CDR3 is 15 residues long. V lost 4 bases, J lost 2 bases, and 4 bases stayed unmatched. Germline assignment: CDR1 KGHSH and CDR2 LQKENI. This specimen belongs to a study of shared clonotypes between healthy human individuals.

Material: naive CD4+ T cells sorted from blood. Subset given: CD45RA+ positively selected. The receptor comes from a man between 18 and 35 years old in good health. This chain connects TRBV18 to TRBJ2-2, with 7 bases identical to TRBD1. This chain's CDR3 is CASSRWDSNTGELFF. In DNA, the CDR3 is TGTGCCAGCTCACGGTGGGACAGCAACACCGGGGAGCTGTTTTTT.